Below are 16 T cell receptor beta chains sequenced from a single sample in a study of T-cell memory formation after mild COVID-19. TCRdb redid the calling of the 5' RACE reads with MiXCR, one entry per CDR3 protein. The sample shows 400,000 to 500,000 distinct CDR3 sequences, around 20% of them seen only once. Sequencing was carried out using PBMCs or a T cell subset sorted from them (not recorded which). The receptors stem from an adult woman who had mild COVID-19 (a few samples of this study predate the infection). Cell type and time point are not known.

This clonotype came up a few times. The rearrangement uses TRBV4-1 and TRBJ2-3; 8 bases align to TRBD2. CDR1 and CDR2 (germline): MGHRA, YSYEKL. The CDR3 runs to 16 residues. Trimming at V came to 0 bases and at J to 3 bases, leaving 5 bases not matched to a gene. This chain's CDR3 is CASSQDGGGRTDTQYF. CDR3 nucleotide sequence: TGCGCCAGCAGCCAAGATGGCGGGGGGCGGACAGATACGCAGTATTTT.

This clonotype has more than one count but fewer than ten. In DNA, the CDR3 is TGTGCCAGCAGCTCCCCGGGACTAGCGGGAGGTAGGAATGAGCAGTTCTTC. Its protein is CASSSPGLAGGRNEQFF. The J gene is TRBJ2-1, the V gene TRBV7-2; 15 bases map to TRBD2. V shed 4 bases, J shed 7 bases, and the junction held 8 bases outside the gene matches. The CDR3 consists of 17 residues. The V gene's germline CDR1 is SGHTA and CDR2 FQGNSA.

This rearrangement joins TRBV24-1 to TRBJ2-5; D is tentatively TRBD1 or TRBD2 (5 bases each). Deletions cut 9 bases from V and 4 bases from J, with 17 bases between. The CDR3 loop spans 14 amino acids. Germline V gene sequence: CDR1 KGHDR, CDR2 SFDVKD. The CDR3 sequence: CATQKRGDLETQYF. The DNA of the CDR3 is TGTGCCACCCAGAAGAGGGGAGATCTAGAGACCCAGTACTTC.

CDR3: CASSSSGALNEQFF. DNA of the CDR3: TGTGCCAGCAGCTCGAGTGGAGCCCTCAATGAGCAGTTCTTC. The chain links TRBV7-2 to TRBJ2-1; D uncertain. There are 14 residues in the CDR3. Per germline, CDR1 SGHTA and CDR2 FQGNSA. V was trimmed by 4 bases and J by 6 bases, leaving 13 bases between them.

The chain couples TRBV19 to TRBJ2-6, with TRBD2 identical over 8 bases. Trimming at V came to 3 bases and at J to 0 bases, leaving 13 bases not matched to a gene. This CDR3 is 20 amino acids long. Per the germline V gene, CDR1 is LNHDA and CDR2 is SQIVND (reference sequence). The DNA of the CDR3 is TGTGCCAGTAGTATCGGACCCGGACTAGCTGGTCCCTCTGGGGCCAACGTCCTGACTTTC. This codes for CASSIGPGLAGPSGANVLTF.

The chain recombines TRBV7-9 with TRBJ1-2; no firm D call. Trimming removed 4 bases at V and 10 bases at J, with 16 bases between. CDR1 and CDR2 from the germline V gene are SEHNR and FQNEAQ (reference sequence). This CDR3 spans 13 amino acids. The CDR3 region is CASSSGLRSPYTF. CDR3 in DNA: TGTGCCAGCAGCTCGGGTTTAAGGTCCCCCTACACCTTC.

This clonotype was counted between two and nine times. The chain is built from TRBV5-6 and TRBJ1-5; D is perhaps TRBD1 (6 bases). Germline V CDR1 and CDR2: SGHDT, YYEEEE. V was trimmed by 4 bases and J by 0 bases, leaving 14 bases between them. CDR3 length: 16 amino acids. The CDR3 bases are TGTGCCAGCAGCGTAGGGGGTTACTATAGCAATCAGCCCCAGCATTTT. It specifies CASSVGGYYSNQPQHF. Filled out from reference TRBV5-6 and TRBJ1-5, the complete variable domain reads DAGVTQSPTHLIKTRGQQVTLRCSPKSGHDTVSWYQQALGQGPQFIFQYYEEEERQRGNFPDRFSGHQFPNYSSELNVNALLLGDSALYLCASSVGGYYSNQPQHFGDGTRLSIL.

V and J are TRBV19 and TRBJ2-6; maybe TRBD1 (6 bases). This CDR3 has 17 residues. The germline gives CDR1 LNHDA, CDR2 SQIVND (reference sequence). Deletions cut 4 bases from V and 1 base from J, with 14 bases between. The CDR3 sequence is CASSTTGLRSGANVLTF. CDR3 nucleotides: TGTGCCAGTAGTACGACAGGCTTGAGATCTGGGGCCAACGTCCTGACTTTC.

This clonotype was picked up a small number of times. The chain couples TRBV9 to TRBJ2-7; D is possibly TRBD2 (6 bases). Trimming cost V 2 bases and J 1 base, with 13 bases left between them. The CDR3 extends over 15 amino acids. Germline values: CDR1 SGDLS, CDR2 YYNGEE. The CDR3 DNA follows: TGTGCCAGCAGCGTGAGGGCTAGCGAATCCTACGAGCAGTACTTC. Translated: CASSVRASESYEQYF.

V usage is TRBV28 and J usage is TRBJ2-5; TRBD2 agrees at 9 bases. Germline V lookup: CDR1 MDHEN, CDR2 SYDVKM. V lost 3 bases to trimming and J lost 7 bases; unmatched junction nucleotides: 24. CDR3 length: 20 residues. CDR3 DNA: TGTGCCAGCAGTTTCGGCCGGACAGCCCCCGGGACTAGCAGCTTAGGGACCCAGTACTTC. Protein product: CASSFGRTAPGTSSLGTQYF.

The CDR3 nucleotides read TGCAGCGTTGAAGGGGGCGAGGCTGAAGCTTTCTTT. It specifies CSVEGGEAEAFF. The chain has TRBV29-1 and TRBJ1-1; tentative D call: TRBD1 (5 bases). CDR3 length equals 12 residues. CDR1 SQVTM and CDR2 ANQGSEA come from the germline V gene. V lost 1 base and J 6 bases, leaving 9 bases between the germline ends.

As regards this clonotype: The junction does not match germline at one end; this may be a read error. The gene calls are TRBV6-6 and TRBJ1-1; TRBD1 is a possible D gene (5 bases). The CDR3 consists of 14 residues. Germline CDR1 MNHNY, CDR2 SVGAGI (reference sequence). The CDR3 DNA reads TGTGCCAGCAGTAACTCCGGACAGAACACTGAAGCTTTCTTT. Its translation: CASSNSGQNTEAFF.

V is TRBV29-1 and J is TRBJ1-2, with D tentatively TRBD1 (6 bases). The germline V and J ends were trimmed by 6 bases and 2 bases, with 13 bases remaining between them. Per germline, CDR1 SQVTM and CDR2 ANQGSEA. The CDR3 is made up of 13 amino acids. CDR3 loop: CSVGDRRNYGYTF. CDR3 nucleotide sequence: TGCAGCGTAGGTGACAGGCGGAACTATGGCTACACCTTC.

This clonotype appeared a few times. The chain has TRBV12-3 or TRBV12-4 and TRBJ2-1; D unresolved. The CDR3 totals 12 residues. V was cut by 8 bases and J by 8 bases, with 13 bases left in between. CDR3: CASPIVGHEQFF. In DNA, the CDR3 is TGTGCCAGCCCGATTGTTGGGCATGAGCAGTTCTTC.

V and J are TRBV12-3 or TRBV12-4 and TRBJ2-7; D is uncertain. This CDR3 comprises 13 residues. Trimming stripped 6 bases from V and 3 bases from J, with 12 bases between. The CDR3 loop is CASRKGPDYEQYF. As DNA, the CDR3 is TGTGCCAGCAGGAAAGGACCCGACTACGAGCAGTACTTC.

In its sample, this clonotype was seen a few times. The CDR3 DNA reads as TGCGCCAGCAGCCAAGGATCCACAGCGAACACTGAAGCTTTCTTT. It encodes CASSQGSTANTEAFF. V gene TRBV4-1 combines with J gene TRBJ1-1; no clear D. The CDR3 is 15 residues long. V shed 1 base and J shed 1 base, with 10 bases lying between them. Germline assignment: CDR1 MGHRA and CDR2 YSYEKL.